Below, 15 T cell receptor beta chains from the same sample are listed, as sequenced in a study of vaccination and CD4 T cells after COVID-19. These receptors are not linked to any known antigen. Cultured CD4+ T-cell DNA underwent Oncomine TCR Beta short-read sequencing. TCRdb called the PCR reads again in MiXCR, with one record for every CDR3 protein. The data hold roughly 13,000 distinct CDR3 sequences, with under 75% observed a single time. Documented treatment: roughly ten-day PBMC culture with coronavirus spike peptide pools or control peptides (ViraFEST assay). Sequencing was carried out using CD4+ T cells from blood, cultured in vitro. The receptors originated from a human donor who had recovered from COVID-19.

This chain uses TRBV7-2 with TRBJ1-5; D may be TRBD1 (6 bases). V lost 3 bases to trimming and J lost 4 bases, with 13 bases between them. Germline V gene sequence: CDR1 SGHTA, CDR2 FQGNSA. The CDR3 is 15 residues long. CDR3 sequence (DNA): TGTGCCAGCAGCTTTAGAGGACAGAGGAATCAGCCCCAGCATTTT. As protein: CASSFRGQRNQPQHF.

The chain combines TRBV2 with TRBJ2-1; D remains unclear. Trimming took 0 bases from V and 0 from J, leaving 6 bases between them. The CDR3 spans 15 residues. Germline V gives CDR1 SNHLY, CDR2 FYNNEI. The CDR3 region is CASSEATSSYNEQFF. The CDR3, as DNA: TGTGCCAGCAGTGAAGCGACGAGCTCCTACAATGAGCAGTTCTTC. Based on the CDR3 plus reference TRBV2 and TRBJ2-1, the full variable domain is EPEVTQTPSHQVTQMGQEVILRCVPISNHLYFYWYRQILGQKVEFLVSFYNNEISEKSEIFDDQFSVERPDGSNFTLKIRSTKLEDSAMYFCASSEATSSYNEQFFGPGTRLTVL.

The chain links TRBV7-2 to TRBJ1-1, with 8 bases aligning to TRBD1. CDR1 is SGHTA and CDR2 is FQGNSA in the germline V gene. With V trimmed by 5 bases and J by 5 bases, 7 bases remained unmatched. CDR3 length: 14 residues. CDR3 protein: CASSRAGGRTEAFF. DNA for the CDR3: TGTGCCAGCAGCCGGGCAGGGGGCCGGACTGAAGCTTTCTTT.

The J gene is TRBJ2-3, the V gene TRBV11-3; D unresolved. Germline V gene sequence: CDR1 SGHNT, CDR2 YENEEA. V was cut by 4 bases and J by 0 bases, with 8 bases left in between. CDR3 length equals 14 residues. The DNA of the CDR3 is TGTGCCAGCAGCTGGCGGCGCAGCACAGATACGCAGTATTTT. Its translation is CASSWRRSTDTQYF.

The V and J genes are TRBV28 and TRBJ1-2; TRBD1 matches at 7 bases. The V segment lost 3 bases and the J segment 10 bases; nucleotides outside the gene matches: 8. CDR3 length: 13 residues. Germline-derived CDR1 and CDR2 are MDHEN and SYDVKM. CDR3 sequence: CASSLRGPQVYTF. The DNA for the CDR3 is TGTGCCAGCAGTTTGAGGGGGCCTCAAGTCTACACCTTC.

This clonotype turned up a few times. The chain employs TRBV27 and TRBJ1-2; D uncertain. The CDR3 covers 10 residues. Germline V gene lookup returns CDR1 MNHEY and CDR2 SMNVEV (reference sequence). Trimming stripped 7 bases from V and 8 bases from J, with 8 bases between. In DNA, the CDR3 is TGTGCCAGCAAGGATGGGGGCTACACCTTC. The encoded protein is CASKDGGYTF.

For the CDR3, the DNA is TGCGCCAGCAGCCAAGATCTGGGGCAGCCCCAGCATTTT. This gives the protein CASSQDLGQPQHF. The J gene is TRBJ1-5, the V gene TRBV4-3; the D is unclear. The V end lost 0 bases, the J end lost 7 bases, and 7 bases lay between the germline ends. CDR1 is LGHNA and CDR2 is YSLEER in the germline V gene. This CDR3 contains 13 residues.

The chain recombines TRBV5-6 with TRBJ2-5; the D is unclear. The CDR3 runs 14 residues. V lost 0 bases and J lost 5, with 11 bases in between. Germline V CDR1 and CDR2: SGHDT, YYEEEE. The CDR3 region is CASSLGLALETQYF. DNA for the CDR3: TGTGCCAGCAGCTTGGGACTGGCATTGGAGACCCAGTACTTC.

This clonotype was picked up one time. The rearrangement uses TRBV6-1 and TRBJ1-2, with a weak D call TRBD1 (5 bases). With 1 base removed from V and 1 base from J, the gap between germline ends came to 10 bases. Germline V gene data show CDR1 as MNHNS and CDR2 as SASEGT. The CDR3 covers 15 residues. CDR3 in amino acids: CASSEGGGGNYGYTF. The DNA for the CDR3 is TGTGCCAGCAGTGAAGGTGGGGGAGGTAACTATGGCTACACCTTC.

J is TRBJ2-3 and V is TRBV19; possibly TRBD2 for D (6 bases). Trimming took 4 bases from V and 5 from J, leaving 10 bases between them. The CDR3 sequence is 13 residues long. The V gene's germline CDR1 is LNHDA and CDR2 SQIVND (reference sequence). Written as DNA, the CDR3 is TGTGCCAGTAGTACGGGACTGGGAGATACGCAGTATTTT. Amino acid sequence: CASSTGLGDTQYF. The full variable domain, rest sourced from reference TRBV19 and TRBJ2-3, is DGGITQSPKYLFRKEGQNVTLSCEQNLNHDAMYWYRQDPGQGLRLIYYSQIVNDFQKGDIAEGYSVSREKKESFPLTVTSAQKNPTAFYLCASSTGLGDTQYFGPGTRLTVL.

The chain uses TRBV6-2 or TRBV6-3 and TRBJ1-1; 8 bases line up with TRBD1. Germline CDR1 and CDR2: MNHEY and SVGEGT. J gave up 7 bases and V 5 bases, and 6 bases lay outside the gene matches. The CDR3 is 13 amino acids. CDR3 sequence (DNA): TGTGCCAGCAGTCGAGGAGGGACAGGTGAAGCTTTCTTT. Translated, it gives CASSRGGTGEAFF.

This chain connects TRBV2 to TRBJ2-7; no firm D call. The CDR3 is 12 residues long. From germline, CDR1 is SNHLY and CDR2 FYNNEI. V dropped 4 bases and J dropped 4 bases, with 8 bases sitting between them. Here the CDR3 DNA reads TGTGCCAGCAGTGCTGGGTGGTACGAGCAGTACTTC. It translates to CASSAGWYEQYF.

This clonotype was seen only a few times. V is TRBV28 and J is TRBJ2-5; 10 positions agree with TRBD2. Germline V lookup: CDR1 MDHEN, CDR2 SYDVKM. With V trimmed by 1 base and J by 4 bases, 3 bases remained unmatched. This CDR3 is built from 15 residues. In DNA, the CDR3 is TGTGCCAGCAGTTTATCAGCGGGAGGGGCAGAGACCCAGTACTTC. This sequence encodes CASSLSAGGAETQYF.

J is TRBJ1-5 and V is TRBV5-1; D remains unclear. CDR3 size: 15 residues. V was cut by 2 bases and J by 5 bases, with 14 bases left in between. Looked up from germline, CDR1 is SGHRS and CDR2 is YFSETQ. The CDR3, as DNA: TGCGCCAGCAGCTTATCGGGATCCAGCGATCAGCCCCAGCATTTT. Protein: CASSLSGSSDQPQHF.

CDR3 coding DNA: TGTGCCAGCAGTTCTCCCCAGGGCAATACGCAGTATTTT. Residues: CASSSPQGNTQYF. The chain is built from TRBV6-5 and TRBJ2-3; D might be TRBD1 (5 bases). CDR3 size: 13 residues. V lost 4 bases to trimming and J lost 7 bases, with 12 bases between them. Looked up from germline, CDR1 is MNHEY and CDR2 is SVGAGI.